Sequencing of this T cell receptor (beta chain) was carried out in a study of blood T cells in healthy people across ages. Study findings and constraints: More naive CD4+ cells and higher diversity marked long-lived donors relative to aged donors. The CMV status of each donor remained undetermined, and this could have confounded shifts in expanded clonotypes.

A second PCR of roughly 7 to 11 cycles used a sample-barcoded 5' primer and a J-beta primer mix. MiXCR, applied by TCRdb to the 5' RACE reads, yields one record per CDR3 protein. In the table there are roughly 1.9 million distinct CDR3 sequences, about two fifths of which are singletons. This clonotype was detected only a few times. Its antigen is as yet unknown. In each sample, at least 7 million PBMCs were isolated. Germline loops: CDR1 LGHDT, CDR2 YNNKEL (reference sequence). V gave up 3 bases and J gave up 0 bases, with 18 bases separating them. This CDR3 comprises 18 residues. V is TRBV3-1 and J is TRBJ2-1; tentatively, D is TRBD2 (6 bases). Sequenced sample: blood. The receptor comes from a human donor in good health. Here the CDR3 DNA reads TGTGCCAGCAGCCAGAGAAAGCGGGCGCGAAGCTCCTACAATGAGCAGTTCTTC. Residues: CASSQRKRARSSYNEQFF.